Each of the 10 T cell receptor beta chains below was sequenced from the same sample in a study of vaccination effects on CD4 cells after COVID-19. Investigators separated out CD4+ T cells once around 10 days of culture had passed. The assay was immunoSEQ multiplex PCR, and TCRdb's table has in-frame clones only and misses some. The repertoire holds approximately 37,000 clones, with more than 75% as singletons. Antigens for these TCRs are unknown. The source material was CD4+ T cells from PBMCs cultured without peptide, sampled before COVID-19 vaccination. The receptors come from a human donor who received a COVID-19 vaccine.

The genes are TRBV2 and TRBJ1-4, with 7 positions matching TRBD1. The CDR3 has 14 residues. Losses at the gene ends were 6 bases for V and 2 bases for J; bases not matched to a gene: 3. Germline V gives CDR1 SNHLY, CDR2 FYNNEI. CDR3 coding DNA: TGTGCCAGCAGACCGGGACAGACTAATGAAAAACTGTTTTTT. This codes for CASRPGQTNEKLFF.

CDR3 sequence reads: CASSYIRSQTEKLFF. The CDR3 nucleotides are TGTGCCAGCAGTTACATACGGTCGCAGACGGAAAAACTGTTTTTT. The V and J genes are TRBV6-5 and TRBJ1-4; D is unclear. Trimming cost V 2 bases and J 8 bases, with 15 bases left between them. The CDR3 sequence is 15 residues long. Germline CDR1 MNHEY, CDR2 SVGAGI.

The gene calls are TRBV30 and TRBJ2-5; perhaps TRBD2 as D (6 bases). Germline V gene lookup returns CDR1 GTSNPN and CDR2 SVGIG (reference sequence). V was pared by 2 bases and J by 5 bases, with 15 bases between. The CDR3 loop spans 14 amino acids. CDR3 nucleotide sequence: TGTGCCTGGAGTACCCTGGAGGGGCGGGAGACCCAGTACTTC. Encoded protein: CAWSTLEGRETQYF.

The J gene is TRBJ2-5, the V gene TRBV5-1; TRBD1 or TRBD2 may be the D gene (5 bases each). The germline V and J ends were trimmed by 3 bases and 3 bases, with 15 bases remaining between them. From germline, CDR1 is SGHRS and CDR2 YFSETQ. This CDR3 spans 15 amino acids. Written as DNA, the CDR3 is TGCGCCAGCAGCTCATACGGGACGTCTGAAGAGACCCAGTACTTC. This gives the protein CASSSYGTSEETQYF.

The chain has TRBV29-1 and TRBJ1-4; a weak D match, TRBD1 (5 bases). The germline V gene encodes CDR1 SQVTM and CDR2 ANQGSEA. Trimming shortened V by 5 bases and J by 4 bases, and 8 bases separated the two germline ends. The CDR3 is made up of 12 amino acids. CDR3 amino acids: CSVKGVNEKLFF. The CDR3, as DNA: TGCAGCGTTAAAGGGGTTAATGAAAAACTGTTTTTT.

This clone has just one count. V and J are TRBV5-6 and TRBJ2-5; maybe TRBD1 (5 bases). V was pared by 0 bases and J by 7 bases, with 13 bases between. This CDR3 comprises 14 residues. Germline-derived CDR1 and CDR2 are SGHDT and YYEEEE. This chain's CDR3 is CASSLAGREGTQYF. CDR3 in DNA: TGTGCCAGCAGCTTGGCCGGCAGGGAAGGGACCCAGTACTTC.

The chain is built from TRBV3-1 (or the pseudogene TRBV3-2) and TRBJ1-6, with TRBD1 matching over 7 bases. Trimming took 7 bases from V and 7 from J; bases not matched to a gene: 4. Germline V CDR1 and CDR2: LGHDT, YNNKEL (reference sequence). The CDR3 spans 13 residues. The CDR3 region is CASNQGVNSPLHF. The CDR3 nucleotides read TGTGCCAGCAACCAGGGGGTAAATTCACCCCTCCACTTT.

Only a few counts were recorded for this clone. This sequence joins TRBV5-1 and TRBJ1-5; 7 bases are a match to TRBD1. This CDR3 has 15 amino acids. The germline V gene has CDR1 SGHRS and CDR2 YFSETQ. The V and J ends lost 2 bases and 2 bases, in that order; junction bases with no gene match: 4. The DNA for the CDR3 is TGCGCCAGCAGCTTTGGGACAGAACGCAATCAGCCCCAGCATTTT. Translation gives CASSFGTERNQPQHF.

This rearrangement joins TRBV3-1 (or the pseudogene TRBV3-2) to TRBJ2-2; 13 bases agree with TRBD2. The CDR3 is made up of 18 amino acids. Trimming cost V 4 bases and J 4 bases; bases outside gene matches: 9. The germline V gene encodes CDR1 LGHDT and CDR2 YNNKEL (reference sequence). This chain's CDR3 is CASSPRLAGGPATGELFF. In nucleotides, the CDR3 is TGTGCCAGCAGCCCGAGACTAGCGGGGGGTCCCGCCACCGGGGAGCTGTTTTTT.

The chain combines TRBV18 with TRBJ1-1; maybe TRBD1 (5 bases). Germline V gene lookup returns CDR1 KGHSH and CDR2 LQKENI. The CDR3 loop spans 13 amino acids. V was trimmed by 2 bases and J by 10 bases, leaving 14 bases between them. The CDR3 sequence is CASSPSFEQGAFF. In nucleotides, the CDR3 is TGTGCCAGCTCACCATCATTCGAGCAGGGAGCTTTCTTT.